This record concerns one TCR beta chain sequence. This entry is derived from a study of blood T cell repertoires in COVID-19. Overall study context: Acute-phase and convalescent COVID-19 samples originated in the United States, Italy and Spain. T cells, B-cell-depleted T cells, or PBMCs provided the cDNA or gDNA that served as material.

In the authors' methods: By means of reference gene primer amplification, nucleated cell counts were estimated. The assay was immunoSEQ multiplex PCR, and TCRdb's table has in-frame clones only and misses some. V and J calls plus clone size are reproduced from that table; the DNA served to infer D and trimming. The sample consists of over 100,000 clones, more than 60% of them appearing once. Germline V gene lookup returns CDR1 MNHEY and CDR2 SVGAGI. The junction had 8 bases not matched to a gene; V was cut back by 6 bases and J by 6 bases. The length of the CDR3 is 14 residues. J is TRBJ1-2 and V is TRBV6-5; TRBD1 aligns across 9 bases. Source material: peripheral blood. The sequence derives from a woman aged 65 to 85 with acute or convalescent COVID-19. The CDR3 reads CASRTGGTRNGYTF. CDR3 coding DNA: TGTGCCAGCAGGACAGGGGGAACCCGAAATGGCTACACCTTC.